Included here is one T cell receptor beta chain sequence, with context. Its cognate antigen has yet to be identified. The sample holds no much larger clone one base away, and base qualities are not on file. These data originate in a study of blood T cell repertoires in COVID-19 (dated by TCRdb to between 2020 and 2021). With regard to the full study: Samples from collaborators originated in the United States, Italy and Spain and spanned both the acute and convalescent phases of COVID-19. The prospective study material was composed of cDNA or gDNA derived from T cells, B-cell-depleted T cells, or PBMCs. Deeply sampled blood TCRbeta repertoires from subjects exposed to, actively infected with, or recovered from COVID-19 were included in the dataset. A freely available public database, intended as a resource for researchers studying the immune response to SARS-CoV-2, is where the repertoires were released. The samples were drawn from two sources: the first 160 participants of the ongoing ImmuneRACE study, and over 1,000 subjects contributed by 6 global collaborators. The sample metadata nearly always contained a de-identified subject ID, COVID-19 status, age in years and sex. Where HLA class I and class II types were available, the types were taken from metadata supplied by the sample provider, not from assay-based typing.

The collaborating institutions used their own protocols to collect whole blood in K2EDTA tubes. For TCRbeta analysis, collaborator samples were shipped as frozen whole blood, as isolated PBMCs, or as DNA extracted from either sample type. What the study reported, not specific to this receptor: How much clinical and demographic metadata was included differed by source and by participant, and the metadata was provided uncurated.

The immunoSEQ Assay, a bias-controlled multiplex PCR, was used to amplify TCRbeta CDR3 regions from genomic DNA. Per the source publication's procedure: The number of nucleated cells in each sample was estimated from the amplification of reference gene primers within the assay. Sequence reads were collapsed and filtered to measure the absolute abundance of every unique TCRbeta CDR3 rearrangement. Productive Simpson clonality was computed per sample as the square root of Simpson's diversity index over productive rearrangements. TCRdb re-hosts the immuneACCESS table, in-frame sequences only. Its copies lack some clones; in the studies checked, an unresolved V gene accounts for under half of them, and the cause for the rest is not known. V and J calls and clone size are as listed in that table; D and trimming were resolved from the DNA. In all, the sample holds approximately 50,000 clones, and 77% of those were seen once. About 39% of the sample is in the top ten clones.

For CDR1 and CDR2, the germline V gene lists KGHSH and LQKENI. For this chain, trimming is 2 bases at the V end and 7 bases at the J end, and the number of junction bases without a gene match is 4. The CDR3, from cysteine to phenylalanine, totals 13 residues. Only the CDR3 portion is preserved as DNA: 39 bases, with reading frame beginning at the first base. Material for sequencing was peripheral blood. The rearranged segments are TRBV18 and TRBJ2-7; 8 junctional bases match TRBD1. The source is a man between 65 and 85 years old with active or convalescent COVID-19. The nucleotide sequence reads as follows: TGTGCCAGCTCACCAGGACAGGGCGATGAGCAGTACTTC. This gives the protein CASSPGQGDEQYF.